The present T cell receptor (beta chain) was sequenced within a study of blood T cell repertoires in COVID-19. Overall study context: Acute and convalescent COVID-19 specimens originated in the United States, Italy and Spain.

Assay: immunoSEQ multiplex PCR; the TCRdb copy retains only in-frame clones and omits some. The data show about 56,000 clones, about 88% seen once. The CDR3 spans 13 residues. The germline gives CDR1 MNHEY, CDR2 SVGEGT. V lost 2 bases to trimming and J lost 2 bases, with 6 bases between them. Seattle's enrolled individuals joined amid active infection and were then monitored longitudinally. This TCR derives from a woman aged 60 to 75 with COVID-19, enrolled during active disease. Sequencing was performed on peripheral blood. This chain joins TRBV6-2 or TRBV6-3 and TRBJ1-2, with unresolved D. CDR3 sequence reads: CASSYERNYGYTF. CDR3 nucleotide sequence: TGTGCCAGCAGTTACGAACGGAACTATGGCTACACCTTC.